The table lists the clone carrying this T cell receptor beta chain with a few counts. Its antigen is currently unknown. Investigators reverse transcribed all isolated RNA, so they sequenced expressed TCRB transcripts. Generated by immunoSEQ multiplex PCR, the TCRdb table keeps only in-frame clones and is missing some. The data show around 600,000 clones, roughly an eighth seen once. This entry comes from a study of beta chain features in type 1 diabetes. Across the study: The patient and healthy donor groups were comparable for age, gender and cell yields. Study-wide results and limits: A pattern of fewer insertions and more deletions at VDJ junctions was seen in type 1 diabetes patients. Shorter TCRB CDR3s, moderately but significantly so, were found in Type 1 diabetes patients in all four CD4+ subsets. It was not settled here whether HLA type affects TCRB rearrangement.

Sorting based on CD45RO/CCR7/CD25/CD127/CD95/CD27 separated CD4+ naive, central memory, regulatory and stem cell-like memory cells. Between the trimmed V and J ends, which lost 0 bases and 7 bases, there was a span of 11 bases. The CDR3 has 15 residues. Germline assignment: CDR1 SGHRS and CDR2 YFSETQ. The rearrangement uses TRBV5-1 and TRBJ1-6; no clear D gene. What was sequenced was naive CD4+ T cells from blood. The clonotype comes from a man younger than 45 with type 1 diabetes. The CDR3 here is CASSLGLAGNSPLHF. CDR3 in DNA: TGCGCCAGCAGCTTGGGGTTGGCCGGGAATTCACCCCTCCACTTT.